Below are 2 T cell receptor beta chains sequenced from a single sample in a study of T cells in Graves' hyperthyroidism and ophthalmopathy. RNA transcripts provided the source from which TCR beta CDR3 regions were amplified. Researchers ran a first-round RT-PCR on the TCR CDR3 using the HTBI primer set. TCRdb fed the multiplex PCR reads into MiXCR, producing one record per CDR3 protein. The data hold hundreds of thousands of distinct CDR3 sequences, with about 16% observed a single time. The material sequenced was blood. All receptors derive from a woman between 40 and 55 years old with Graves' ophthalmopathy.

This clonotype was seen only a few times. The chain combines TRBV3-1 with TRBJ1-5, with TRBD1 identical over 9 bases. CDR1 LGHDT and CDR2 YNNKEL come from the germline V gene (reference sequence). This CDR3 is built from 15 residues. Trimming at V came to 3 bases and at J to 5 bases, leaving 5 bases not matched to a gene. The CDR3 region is CASSQGQGEYQPQHF. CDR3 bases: TGTGCCAGCAGCCAGGGACAGGGTGAATATCAGCCCCAGCATTTT.

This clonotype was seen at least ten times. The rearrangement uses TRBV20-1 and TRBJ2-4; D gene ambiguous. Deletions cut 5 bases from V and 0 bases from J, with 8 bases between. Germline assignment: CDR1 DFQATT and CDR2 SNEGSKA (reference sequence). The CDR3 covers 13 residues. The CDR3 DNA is TGCAGTGCTGCTTCCCTAGCCAAAAACATTCAGTACTTC. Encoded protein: CSAASLAKNIQYF.